This TCR beta chain was documented in a study of vaccination and CD4 T cells after COVID-19. Study-wide results and limits: Convalescent patients had 304 of 307 vaccine-specific clones showing spike mono-reactivity. The analysis of convalescent patients involved relatively few individuals and lacked early post-infection timepoints.

A note on this clonotype: No antigen is known for it.

In germline, CDR1 is DFQATT, CDR2 SNEGSKA (reference sequence). Trimming removed 3 bases from V and 5 bases from J, with 13 bases in between. This CDR3 is built from 13 residues. Treatment: roughly 11-day PBMC culture with coronavirus spike peptide pools or control peptides (ViraFEST assay). The authors isolated CD4+ T cells by negative selection after roughly eleven days of culture. The Oncomine TCR Beta short-read assay generated sequence data from the DNA of cultured CD4+ T cells. CD4+ T cells were cultured, and genomic DNA was extracted from them. TCRdb called the PCR reads again in MiXCR, with one record for every CDR3 protein. The sample includes about 15,000 distinct CDR3 sequences, approximately 29% of them seen just once.

Material: cultured CD4+ T cells from blood. This rearrangement joins TRBV20-1 to TRBJ1-2; D is perhaps TRBD1 (6 bases). The TCR sequence derives from a human donor with COVID-19. The CDR3 sequence: CSARTGFPYGYTF. CDR3 in DNA: TGCAGTGCTAGGACAGGTTTCCCGTATGGCTACACCTTC.